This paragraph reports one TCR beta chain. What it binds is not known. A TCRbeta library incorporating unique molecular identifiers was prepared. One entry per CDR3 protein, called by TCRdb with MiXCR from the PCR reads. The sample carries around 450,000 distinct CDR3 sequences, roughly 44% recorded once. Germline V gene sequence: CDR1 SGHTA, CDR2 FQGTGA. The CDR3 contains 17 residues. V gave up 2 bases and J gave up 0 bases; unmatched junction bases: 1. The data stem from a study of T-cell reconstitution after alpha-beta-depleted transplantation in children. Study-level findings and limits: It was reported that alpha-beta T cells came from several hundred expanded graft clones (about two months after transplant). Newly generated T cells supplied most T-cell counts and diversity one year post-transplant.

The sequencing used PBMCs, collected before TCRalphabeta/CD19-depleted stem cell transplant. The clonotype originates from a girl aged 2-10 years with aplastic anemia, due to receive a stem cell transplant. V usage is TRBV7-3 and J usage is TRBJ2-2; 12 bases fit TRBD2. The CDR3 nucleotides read TGTGCCAGCAGCTTACTAGCGGGAGGGCCGAACACCGGGGAGCTGTTTTTT. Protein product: CASSLLAGGPNTGELFF.